This T cell receptor (beta chain) was sequenced in a study of OX40 agonist ivuxolimab in advanced cancers. The wider study: Patients got intravenous ivuxolimab at 0.01 to 10 mg/kg every 2 weeks.

The germline V gene has CDR1 ENHRY and CDR2 SYGVKD. The CDR3 length is 15 residues. V gave up 4 bases and J gave up 1 base; unmatched junction bases: 4. TCRdb's copy holds only in-frame clones and misses some; the assay was immunoSEQ multiplex PCR. The sample consists of some 100,000 clones, 89% of them appearing once. Sequenced here: CD4+ or CD8+ T cells sorted from blood, sampled in a trial of the OX40 agonist ivuxolimab. V and J are TRBV10-3 and TRBJ1-5, with 7 nucleotides matching TRBD1. This TCR came from an adult with an advanced solid tumor such as melanoma, head and neck, liver or kidney cancer. In DNA form, the CDR3 reads TGTGCCATCAGTGCGGCAGGGGGAAGCAATCAGCCCCAGCATTTT. Translating gives CAISAAGGSNQPQHF.